This paragraph reports one T cell receptor beta chain. Profiling relied on immunoSEQ multiplex PCR, and the TCRdb table lists in-frame clones only, not all of them. The sample has about 67,000 clones; about nine tenths are singletons. This entry is derived from a study of T cell changes during pregnancy in multiple sclerosis. The germline CDR1 and CDR2 sequences are SGHTA and FQGNSA. V was clipped by 3 bases and J by 4 bases, with 9 bases between them. This CDR3 has 14 residues. The specimen comprised peripheral blood, sampled in the second trimester of pregnancy. V and J are TRBV7-2 and TRBJ2-2; D uncertain. The sequence came from a female donor with multiple sclerosis, enrolled in a pregnancy study. The CDR3 spells CASSLLTSTGELFF. CDR3 nucleotides: TGTGCCAGCAGCTTGCTCACGAGCACCGGGGAGCTGTTTTTT. The full variable domain, rest sourced from reference TRBV7-2 and TRBJ2-2, is GAGVSQSPSNKVTEKGKDVELRCDPISGHTALYWYRQSLGQGLEFLIYFQGNSAPDKSGLPSDRFSAERTGGSVSTLTIQRTQQEDSAVYLCASSLLTSTGELFFGEGSRLTVL.